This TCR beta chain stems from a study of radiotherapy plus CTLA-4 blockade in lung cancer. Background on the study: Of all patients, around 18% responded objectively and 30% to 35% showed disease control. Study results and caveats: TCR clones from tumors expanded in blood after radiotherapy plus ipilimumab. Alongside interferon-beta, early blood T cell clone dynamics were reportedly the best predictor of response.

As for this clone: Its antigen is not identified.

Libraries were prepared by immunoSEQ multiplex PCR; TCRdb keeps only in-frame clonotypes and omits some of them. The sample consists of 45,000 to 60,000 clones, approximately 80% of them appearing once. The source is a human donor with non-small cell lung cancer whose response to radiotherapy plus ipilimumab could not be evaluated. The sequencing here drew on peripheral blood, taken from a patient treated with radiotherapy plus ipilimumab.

The CDR3 DNA sequence: TGTGCCAGCAGCTTGACTGGGACACCGCAAGAGACCCAGTACTTC. This gives the protein CASSLTGTPQETQYF. The V gene is TRBV5-4, the J gene TRBJ2-5; the D gene is possibly TRBD1 (6 bases). Per germline, CDR1 SGHNT and CDR2 YYREEE (reference sequence). The V end was cut by 1 base, the J end by 2 bases, with 12 bases between. The CDR3 covers 15 residues.